These T cell receptor beta chains were read from a single sample in a study of blood T cell repertoires in COVID-19. The table came from immunoSEQ multiplex PCR; TCRdb's copy has only in-frame clones and leaves some out. The sample consists of approximately 150,000 clones, 86% of them appearing once. The sample was peripheral blood. The origin of the receptors is a woman aged 70-85 years with acute or convalescent COVID-19. CDR3s include the opening cysteine and the closing phenylalanine or tryptophan. Each record gives: clone size, V gene, J gene, D gene, CDR3 protein, CDR3 DNA. The D gene is left open where the match is weak. Only part of the rows carry a size: once, few, many, or a class if the clone is expanded.

abundance: NA; v_gene: TRBV2; j_gene: TRBJ2-2; d_gene: NA; CDR3aa: CASSEYLARNTGELFF; CDR3nt: TGTGCCAGCAGTGAATACCTAGCGCGGAACACCGGGGAGCTGTTTTTT
abundance: NA; v_gene: TRBV2; j_gene: TRBJ1-2; d_gene: NA; CDR3aa: CASSEVSYRRPNYGYTF; CDR3nt: TGTGCCAGCAGTGAAGTTTCTTACAGGCGTCCTAACTATGGCTACACCTTC
abundance: NA; v_gene: TRBV7-8; j_gene: TRBJ2-1; d_gene: TRBD1; CDR3aa: CASSLAWDRVGNEQFF; CDR3nt: TGTGCCAGCAGCTTAGCATGGGACAGGGTAGGCAATGAGCAGTTCTTC
abundance: NA; v_gene: TRBV5-1; j_gene: TRBJ1-5; d_gene: TRBD1; CDR3aa: CASSSTGGDQPQHF; CDR3nt: TGCGCCAGCAGCTCCACAGGGGGAGATCAGCCCCAGCATTTT
abundance: NA; v_gene: TRBV28; j_gene: TRBJ2-7; d_gene: TRBD2; CDR3aa: CASSSFSGRAQYEQYF; CDR3nt: TGTGCCAGCAGTTCCTTTAGCGGGAGGGCCCAATACGAGCAGTACTTC
abundance: NA; v_gene: TRBV7-2; j_gene: TRBJ2-5; d_gene: NA; CDR3aa: CASSLAGTPGETQYF; CDR3nt: TGTGCCAGCAGCTTAGCCGGGACTCCGGGTGAGACCCAGTACTTC
abundance: NA; v_gene: TRBV9; j_gene: TRBJ2-7; d_gene: NA; CDR3aa: CASSGALPPYEQYF; CDR3nt: TGTGCCAGCAGCGGGGCCCTGCCTCCCTACGAGCAGTACTTC
abundance: NA; v_gene: TRBV19; j_gene: TRBJ1-5; d_gene: TRBD1; CDR3aa: CASSIDGQGNQPQHF; CDR3nt: TGTGCCAGTAGTATAGATGGACAGGGGAATCAGCCCCAGCATTTT
abundance: NA; v_gene: TRBV6-5; j_gene: TRBJ1-2; d_gene: TRBD1; CDR3aa: CASRMAGTGEGGYTF; CDR3nt: TGTGCCAGCAGAATGGCCGGGACAGGGGAAGGAGGCTACACCTTC
abundance: once; v_gene: TRBV10-3; j_gene: TRBJ2-3; d_gene: NA; CDR3aa: CAISESRTYGRQDTDTQYF; CDR3nt: TGTGCCATCAGTGAGTCGCGTACGTATGGTAGGCAGGACACAGATACGCAGTATTTT
abundance: NA; v_gene: TRBV28; j_gene: TRBJ2-3; d_gene: NA; CDR3aa: CASSYQRLTSDTQYF; CDR3nt: TGTGCCAGCAGTTACCAGCGGCTGACGTCGGATACGCAGTATTTT
abundance: NA; v_gene: TRBV29-1; j_gene: TRBJ1-3; d_gene: NA; CDR3aa: CSVAGWGNTIYF; CDR3nt: TGCAGCGTTGCAGGGTGGGGAAACACCATATATTTT
abundance: few; v_gene: TRBV2; j_gene: TRBJ1-3; d_gene: NA; CDR3aa: CASSEPERSTIYF; CDR3nt: TGTGCCAGCAGTGAGCCCGAACGGAGCACCATATATTTT
abundance: NA; v_gene: TRBV11-2; j_gene: TRBJ1-1; d_gene: TRBD1; CDR3aa: CACRQGETEAFF; CDR3nt: TGTGCCTGCAGACAGGGAGAAACTGAAGCTTTCTTT
abundance: NA; v_gene: TRBV21-1; j_gene: TRBJ1-2; d_gene: NA; CDR3aa: CASSKVWEGVGYGYTF; CDR3nt: TGTGCCAGCAGCAAAGTTTGGGAGGGTGTCGGCTATGGCTACACCTTC
abundance: NA; v_gene: TRBV5-1; j_gene: TRBJ2-1; d_gene: NA; CDR3aa: CASRKNLGASYNEQFF; CDR3nt: TGCGCCAGCAGGAAAAATTTGGGGGCCTCCTACAATGAGCAGTTCTTC
abundance: NA; v_gene: TRBV4-2; j_gene: TRBJ2-7; d_gene: TRBD1; CDR3aa: CASSQDRGNEQYF; CDR3nt: TGTGCCAGCAGCCAAGACAGGGGGAATGAGCAGTACTTC
abundance: NA; v_gene: TRBV7-8; j_gene: TRBJ2-7; d_gene: NA; CDR3aa: CASSLARLWSSYEQYF; CDR3nt: TGTGCCAGCAGCTTAGCGCGTCTTTGGAGCTCCTACGAGCAGTACTTC
abundance: once; v_gene: TRBV5-4; j_gene: TRBJ2-5; d_gene: TRBD2; CDR3aa: CASSLGLSSGREETQYF; CDR3nt: TGTGCCAGCAGCTTGGGCCTGAGTAGCGGGAGGGAGGAGACCCAGTACTTC
abundance: NA; v_gene: TRBV6-2/TRBV6-3; j_gene: TRBJ1-1; d_gene: NA; CDR3aa: CASSRQNLNTEAFF; CDR3nt: TGTGCCAGCAGTCGACAAAACTTGAACACTGAAGCTTTCTTT
abundance: NA; v_gene: TRBV10-3; j_gene: TRBJ1-1; d_gene: NA; CDR3aa: CATRNYTEAFF; CDR3nt: TGTGCCACCAGGAACTACACTGAAGCTTTCTTT
abundance: once; v_gene: TRBV7-3; j_gene: TRBJ2-5; d_gene: TRBD2; CDR3aa: CASSPRTSGQETQYF; CDR3nt: TGTGCCAGCAGCCCGCGGACTAGCGGGCAAGAGACCCAGTACTTC
abundance: NA; v_gene: TRBV28; j_gene: TRBJ2-1; d_gene: TRBD2; CDR3aa: CASSSPAGGDNEQFF; CDR3nt: TGTGCCAGCAGTTCCCCCGCGGGAGGGGATAATGAGCAGTTCTTC
abundance: once; v_gene: TRBV2; j_gene: TRBJ2-1; d_gene: TRBD2; CDR3aa: CASSASGDNEQFF; CDR3nt: TGTGCCAGCAGTGCTAGCGGGGACAATGAGCAGTTCTTC
abundance: NA; v_gene: TRBV5-5; j_gene: TRBJ1-4; d_gene: NA; CDR3aa: CASGNRVFDEKLFF; CDR3nt: TGTGCCAGCGGAAACAGGGTCTTCGATGAAAAACTGTTTTTT
abundance: NA; v_gene: TRBV19; j_gene: TRBJ1-3; d_gene: NA; CDR3aa: CASTSGQYGNTIYF; CDR3nt: TGTGCCAGTACCTCCGGACAGTACGGAAACACCATATATTTT
abundance: once; v_gene: TRBV7-9; j_gene: TRBJ1-1; d_gene: NA; CDR3aa: CASSLLQGSNTEAFF; CDR3nt: TGTGCCAGCAGCTTATTACAGGGATCGAACACTGAAGCTTTCTTT
abundance: NA; v_gene: TRBV11-2; j_gene: TRBJ2-7; d_gene: TRBD1; CDR3aa: CASSLGWSQGASVPYEQYF; CDR3nt: TGTGCCAGCAGCTTAGGATGGTCGCAGGGGGCTTCAGTGCCCTACGAGCAGTACTTC
abundance: NA; v_gene: TRBV28; j_gene: TRBJ1-2; d_gene: NA; CDR3aa: CASRNTGRAYGYTF; CDR3nt: TGTGCCAGCAGGAATACAGGGCGTGCCTATGGCTACACCTTC
abundance: few; v_gene: TRBV5-5; j_gene: TRBJ2-7; d_gene: TRBD1; CDR3aa: CASSSRDRGFISYEQYF; CDR3nt: TGTGCCAGCAGCAGCCGGGACAGGGGGTTTATCTCCTACGAGCAGTACTTC
abundance: NA; v_gene: TRBV29-1; j_gene: TRBJ1-1; d_gene: TRBD1; CDR3aa: CSVSRQGNTEAFF; CDR3nt: TGCAGCGTTTCGAGACAGGGGAACACTGAAGCTTTCTTT
abundance: NA; v_gene: TRBV27; j_gene: TRBJ2-7; d_gene: NA; CDR3aa: CASSWKGDSYEQYF; CDR3nt: TGTGCCAGCAGTTGGAAGGGAGACTCCTACGAGCAGTACTTC
abundance: NA; v_gene: TRBV9; j_gene: TRBJ2-7; d_gene: NA; CDR3aa: CASSVGSGGAPYEQYF; CDR3nt: TGTGCCAGCAGCGTAGGATCTGGGGGCGCCCCCTACGAGCAGTACTTC
abundance: once; v_gene: TRBV6-2/TRBV6-3; j_gene: TRBJ1-5; d_gene: NA; CDR3aa: CASSFSQERHQPQHF; CDR3nt: TGTGCCAGCAGTTTCTCACAGGAACGGCATCAGCCCCAGCATTTT
abundance: NA; v_gene: TRBV4-1; j_gene: TRBJ1-2; d_gene: TRBD1; CDR3aa: CASSPGGATGEDWYGYTF; CDR3nt: TGCGCCAGCAGCCCGGGGGGAGCGACAGGGGAAGACTGGTATGGCTACACCTTC
abundance: NA; v_gene: TRBV3-1/TRBV3-2; j_gene: TRBJ1-5; d_gene: NA; CDR3aa: CASSQTGDNQPQHF; CDR3nt: TGTGCCAGCAGCCAGACAGGAGACAATCAGCCCCAGCATTTT
abundance: NA; v_gene: TRBV10-3; j_gene: TRBJ1-1; d_gene: NA; CDR3aa: CAISDPPAEAFF; CDR3nt: TGTGCCATCAGTGACCCCCCCGCTGAAGCTTTCTTT
abundance: NA; v_gene: TRBV7-9; j_gene: TRBJ2-3; d_gene: TRBD2; CDR3aa: CASSAGTSGSRGADTQYF; CDR3nt: TGTGCCAGCAGCGCCGGGACTAGCGGGAGCAGGGGGGCAGATACGCAGTATTTT
abundance: NA; v_gene: TRBV28; j_gene: TRBJ1-3; d_gene: NA; CDR3aa: CASTDFSGNTIYF; CDR3nt: TGTGCCAGCACCGACTTCTCTGGAAACACCATATATTTT
abundance: NA; v_gene: TRBV14; j_gene: TRBJ2-1; d_gene: TRBD2; CDR3aa: CASSQEGGRAPYNEQFF; CDR3nt: TGTGCCAGCAGCCAAGAAGGCGGGAGGGCCCCCTACAATGAGCAGTTCTTC
abundance: NA; v_gene: TRBV20-1; j_gene: TRBJ2-3; d_gene: TRBD2; CDR3aa: CSASRTSGMPDTQYF; CDR3nt: TGCAGTGCTAGTCGGACTAGCGGGATGCCAGATACGCAGTATTTT
abundance: NA; v_gene: TRBV11-2; j_gene: TRBJ2-7; d_gene: NA; CDR3aa: CASALRGGQYF; CDR3nt: TGTGCCAGCGCCCTACGTGGCGGGCAGTACTTC
abundance: NA; v_gene: TRBV7-8; j_gene: TRBJ1-3; d_gene: NA; CDR3aa: CASVRTSRGHGNTIYF; CDR3nt: TGTGCCAGCGTTCGTACGTCCCGGGGTCACGGAAACACCATATATTTT
abundance: once; v_gene: TRBV7-2; j_gene: TRBJ2-5; d_gene: NA; CDR3aa: CASSFSSRVETQYF; CDR3nt: TGTGCCAGCAGCTTTTCAAGCAGGGTGGAGACCCAGTACTTC
abundance: NA; v_gene: TRBV29-1; j_gene: TRBJ2-7; d_gene: TRBD1; CDR3aa: CSVLGQGGYEQYF; CDR3nt: TGCAGCGTTCTCGGACAGGGGGGCTACGAGCAGTACTTC
abundance: once; v_gene: TRBV27; j_gene: TRBJ1-2; d_gene: TRBD1; CDR3aa: CASSLNLGQGYGYTF; CDR3nt: TGTGCCAGCAGTTTAAACTTGGGACAGGGCTATGGCTACACCTTC
abundance: NA; v_gene: TRBV27; j_gene: TRBJ2-1; d_gene: TRBD2; CDR3aa: CASSLDLAGEGVNEQFF; CDR3nt: TGTGCCAGCAGTTTAGACCTAGCGGGAGAGGGGGTCAATGAGCAGTTCTTC
abundance: NA; v_gene: TRBV28; j_gene: TRBJ1-2; d_gene: NA; CDR3aa: CASGRVPGYTF; CDR3nt: TGTGCCAGCGGCAGGGTTCCTGGCTACACCTTC
abundance: NA; v_gene: TRBV2; j_gene: TRBJ2-1; d_gene: TRBD2; CDR3aa: CASSERLAFGNEQFF; CDR3nt: TGTGCCAGCAGTGAACGACTAGCCTTCGGCAATGAGCAGTTCTTC
abundance: few; v_gene: TRBV4-3; j_gene: TRBJ2-7; d_gene: TRBD2; CDR3aa: CASSQGLADLDEQYF; CDR3nt: TGCGCCAGCAGCCAAGGACTAGCGGACCTAGACGAGCAGTACTTC
abundance: NA; v_gene: TRBV20-1; j_gene: TRBJ2-3; d_gene: NA; CDR3aa: CSTSPADTQYF; CDR3nt: TGCAGTACCTCGCCGGCAGATACGCAGTATTTT
abundance: NA; v_gene: TRBV5-1; j_gene: TRBJ2-3; d_gene: TRBD1; CDR3aa: CASSDGQGARDTQYF; CDR3nt: TGCGCCAGCAGCGACGGACAGGGGGCGAGAGATACGCAGTATTTT
abundance: NA; v_gene: TRBV20-1; j_gene: TRBJ2-7; d_gene: TRBD2; CDR3aa: CSARGGFEQYF; CDR3nt: TGCAGTGCTAGGGGAGGGTTTGAGCAGTACTTC
abundance: NA; v_gene: TRBV11-2; j_gene: TRBJ2-3; d_gene: TRBD2; CDR3aa: CASSGTSGRGLYTQYF; CDR3nt: TGTGCCAGCAGCGGGACTAGCGGGAGGGGGCTGTACACGCAGTATTTT
abundance: NA; v_gene: TRBV5-1; j_gene: TRBJ2-5; d_gene: TRBD1; CDR3aa: CASSSLGQGVQETQYF; CDR3nt: TGCGCCAGCAGTTCCCTCGGACAGGGGGTCCAAGAGACCCAGTACTTC
abundance: NA; v_gene: TRBV5-4; j_gene: TRBJ2-7; d_gene: NA; CDR3aa: CASSGGGQVPYEQYF; CDR3nt: TGTGCCAGCAGCGGGGGGGGACAGGTCCCCTACGAGCAGTACTTC
abundance: once; v_gene: TRBV6-5; j_gene: TRBJ1-3; d_gene: NA; CDR3aa: CASSYTRSGNTIYF; CDR3nt: TGTGCCAGCAGTTACACAAGATCTGGAAACACCATATATTTT
abundance: NA; v_gene: TRBV6-5; j_gene: TRBJ1-2; d_gene: TRBD1; CDR3aa: CASSPRTGTNGYTF; CDR3nt: TGTGCCAGCAGCCCCCGGACAGGGACGAATGGCTACACCTTC
abundance: NA; v_gene: TRBV12-3/TRBV12-4; j_gene: TRBJ2-7; d_gene: TRBD1; CDR3aa: CASSRDRGGLWHF; CDR3nt: TGTGCCAGCAGCCGGGACAGGGGGGGCCTTTGGCACTTC